The 11 T cell receptor beta chains reported below all come from one sample, sequenced in a study of shared clonotypes between healthy human individuals. Profiling relied on immunoSEQ multiplex PCR, and the TCRdb table lists in-frame clones only, not all of them. The sample consists of about 2,500,000 clones, around 90% of them appearing once. The specimen was naive CD4+ T cells sorted from blood. Subset specified: CD45RA+ positively selected. The receptors here all came from a man between 18 and 29 years old in good health.

This clone was seen a handful of times. The chain uses TRBV18 and TRBJ1-5; D is unclear. This CDR3 region has 14 residues. From germline, CDR1 is KGHSH and CDR2 LQKENI. V was trimmed by 4 bases and J by 5 bases, leaving 12 bases between them. CDR3 nucleotides: TGTGCCAGCTCACAAGCTTTCATCGATCAGCCCCAGCATTTT. Translation: CASSQAFIDQPQHF.

This clone was seen only once. The rearrangement uses TRBV18 and TRBJ2-2; D perhaps matches TRBD1 (8 bases). This CDR3 has 17 residues. V lost 3 bases, J lost 5 bases, and 19 bases lay in between. CDR1 is KGHSH, CDR2 LQKENI, per germline. This CDR3 is CASSPSGQAGGTGELFF. The CDR3 nucleotides are TGTGCCAGCTCACCGTCGGGACAGGCCGGGGGGACCGGGGAGCTGTTTTTT. The entire variable domain, with the rest obtained from reference TRBV18 and TRBJ2-2, is as follows: NAGVMQNPRHLVRRRGQEARLRCSPMKGHSHVYWYRQLPEEGLKFMVYLQKENIIDESGMPKERFSAEFPKEGPSILRIQQVVRGDSAAYFCASSPSGQAGGTGELFFGEGSRLTVL.

The CDR3 is CASSETSGIYNEQFF. CDR3 in DNA: TGTGCCAGCAGCGAGACTAGCGGGATTTACAATGAGCAGTTCTTC. The chain employs TRBV9 and TRBJ2-1; 11 bases line up with TRBD2. The germline V gene has CDR1 SGDLS and CDR2 YYNGEE. Unmatched junction bases numbered 3, after V lost 3 bases and J lost 4 bases. The CDR3 runs to 15 residues.

As for this clone: The same CDR3 also results from other DNA sequences found in this sample. The chain's CDR3 is CASSYSTLAGETQYF. The CDR3 coding sequence is TGTGCCAGCAGTTACTCGACACTAGCCGGGGAGACCCAGTACTTC. The J gene is TRBJ2-5, the V gene TRBV6-6, with a tentative D call TRBD2 (6 bases). V lost 0 bases and J lost 5, with 13 bases in between. CDR1 is MNHNY, CDR2 SVGAGI, per germline (reference sequence). The CDR3 spans 15 residues.

As regards this clone: Other DNA sequences in this specimen translate into the identical CDR3. The chain joins TRBV7-2 to TRBJ2-7; D gene ambiguous. Trimming pared 4 bases from V and 1 base from J, leaving 8 bases between. CDR1 is SGHTA and CDR2 is FQGNSA in the germline V gene. The CDR3 is 13 amino acids. CDR3 amino acids: CASSSRQSYEQYF. The DNA of the CDR3 is TGTGCCAGCAGCTCCAGGCAGTCCTACGAGCAGTACTTC.

This clone has only one observation. This sequence joins TRBV9 and TRBJ2-5, with D unresolved. Looked up from germline, CDR1 is SGDLS and CDR2 is YYNGEE. The CDR3 runs to 13 residues. Trimming left V 2 bases short and J 5 bases short, with 10 bases between. The CDR3 bases are TGTGCCAGCAGCGTGTACGGAGCTGAGACCCAGTACTTC. Translated, it gives CASSVYGAETQYF.

V is TRBV6-5 and J is TRBJ2-3, with 8 bases identical to TRBD2. The CDR3 has 15 residues. The V gene's germline CDR1 is MNHEY and CDR2 SVGAGI. Losses at the gene ends were 0 bases for V and 6 bases for J; bases not matched to a gene: 5. The DNA of the CDR3 is TGTGCCAGCAGTTACTCGAGCGGGAGTAAGGATACGCAGTATTTT. Translation gives CASSYSSGSKDTQYF.

Turning to this clone: The same CDR3 also results from other DNA sequences found in this sample. The chain joins TRBV18 to TRBJ2-1; 12 bases agree with TRBD2. In germline, CDR1 is KGHSH, CDR2 LQKENI. This CDR3 has 15 residues. J gave up 4 bases and V 3 bases, and 1 base lay outside the gene matches. In nucleotides, the CDR3 is TGTGCCAGCTCACCCGGACTAGCGGGGTACAATGAGCAGTTCTTC. This sequence encodes CASSPGLAGYNEQFF.

Remarks on this clone: This CDR3 is also generated by other DNA sequences in the sample. This chain uses TRBV5-4 with TRBJ1-3; D possibly corresponds to TRBD1 (5 bases). V lost 1 base and J lost 3, with 11 bases in between. Germline V gives CDR1 SGHNT, CDR2 YYREEE (reference sequence). This CDR3 has 15 amino acids. CDR3 residues: CASSLPGASGNTIYF. CDR3 in DNA: TGTGCCAGCAGCTTGCCCGGGGCGAGTGGAAACACCATATATTTT.

The chain combines TRBV2 with TRBJ2-5, with D tentatively TRBD2 (5 bases). Germline-derived CDR1 and CDR2 are SNHLY and FYNNEI. V was pared by 6 bases and J by 7 bases, with 15 bases between. CDR3 length: 13 amino acids. DNA of the CDR3: TGTGCCAGCAGAGCCACGGACGCGGGGACCCAGTACTTC. Translating gives CASRATDAGTQYF.

The chain carries TRBV7-3 and TRBJ2-1; 10 bases fit TRBD2. Trimming at V came to 5 bases and at J to 2 bases, leaving 3 bases not matched to a gene. The CDR3 is 15 residues long. The germline CDR1 and CDR2 sequences are SGHTA and FQGTGA. CDR3 bases: TGTGCCAGCAGCCCAGCGGGGGGGACCTACAATGAGCAGTTCTTC. Translated, it gives CASSPAGGTYNEQFF.